The 32 T cell receptor beta chains given below trace back to one sample, sequenced in a study of shared clonotypes between healthy human individuals. The method was immunoSEQ multiplex PCR; TCRdb's version includes in-frame clones alone and lacks a portion of them. The sample has about 1.1 million clones; roughly 77% are singletons. Sequencing was done on a sample of memory CD4+ T cells from PBMCs. As to subset: CD45RA-negative fraction. The receptors come from a man aged 18 to 29 in good health. Some clones in this sample may be carry-over from other donors' samples.

The chain joins TRBV11-3 to TRBJ1-3; unclear D gene. CDR3 size: 13 residues. Germline V lookup: CDR1 SGHNT, CDR2 YENEEA. Trimming removed 3 bases at V and 8 bases at J, with 11 bases between. The DNA of the CDR3 is TGTGCCAGCAGCTTGTGGGGTACAGACACCATATATTTT. Translating gives CASSLWGTDTIYF.

The rearrangement joins TRBV18 to TRBJ2-3; D gene uncertain. The CDR3 extends over 15 amino acids. Between the trimmed V and J ends, which lost 2 bases and 0 bases, there was a span of 9 bases. The germline V gene encodes CDR1 KGHSH and CDR2 LQKENI. CDR3 in amino acids: CASSPLGPSTDTQYF. The CDR3 nucleotides are TGTGCCAGCTCACCATTAGGTCCCAGCACAGATACGCAGTATTTT.

Worth noting for this clone: The same CDR3 can be traced to other DNA sequences in this sample. The chain recombines TRBV18 with TRBJ2-6; no reliable D call. The CDR3 has 15 amino acids. The germline V gene has CDR1 KGHSH and CDR2 LQKENI. The V gene lost 3 bases and the J gene lost 0 bases, with 6 bases spanning the gap. The CDR3 DNA follows: TGTGCCAGCTCACCGGTTCCCTCTGGGGCCAACGTCCTGACTTTC. Amino acids: CASSPVPSGANVLTF.

V usage is TRBV5-6 and J usage is TRBJ2-3; 8 bases line up with TRBD2. J lost 5 bases, V lost 3 bases, and 11 bases had no gene match. This CDR3 is built from 16 residues. Germline V lookup: CDR1 SGHDT, CDR2 YYEEEE. The CDR3 spells CASSSPIAGLIDTQYF. For the CDR3, the DNA is TGTGCCAGCAGCTCCCCAATAGCGGGACTTATAGATACGCAGTATTTT.

This rearrangement joins TRBV14 to TRBJ2-5; D is unclear. Germline values: CDR1 SGHDN, CDR2 FVKESK. The ends were cut back, 1 base at V and 5 bases at J, with 5 bases in the middle. There are 12 residues in the CDR3. CDR3 nucleotides: TGTGCCAGCAGCCAAGTTTGGGAGACCCAGTACTTC. It yields the protein CASSQVWETQYF.

This clone appeared once. This chain links TRBV18 with TRBJ1-5; the D gene is possibly TRBD1 (5 bases). The germline CDR1 and CDR2 sequences are KGHSH and LQKENI. V was shortened by 1 base and J by 0 bases, with 10 bases between the two germline ends. This CDR3 comprises 16 residues. Here the CDR3 reads CASSPRDGDSNQPQHF. CDR3 coding DNA: TGTGCCAGCTCACCACGGGACGGGGATAGCAATCAGCCCCAGCATTTT. Supplemented by reference TRBV18 and TRBJ1-5, the full variable domain reads NAGVMQNPRHLVRRRGQEARLRCSPMKGHSHVYWYRQLPEEGLKFMVYLQKENIIDESGMPKERFSAEFPKEGPSILRIQQVVRGDSAAYFCASSPRDGDSNQPQHFGDGTRLSIL.

This chain joins TRBV27 and TRBJ2-7; D call uncertain. Germline CDR1 reads MNHEY; CDR2 reads SMNVEV (reference sequence). Trimming removed 4 bases at V and 11 bases at J, with 18 bases between. There are 13 residues in the CDR3. Here the CDR3 DNA reads TGTGCCAGCAGTTCCCACGGAACGCCCTTGGAGTACTTC. Protein: CASSSHGTPLEYF.

This clone was recorded a few times. V usage is TRBV19 and J usage is TRBJ1-1, with D maybe TRBD1 (5 bases). The germline V and J ends were trimmed by 7 bases and 0 bases, with 12 bases remaining between them. CDR3 length equals 14 residues. CDR1 LNHDA and CDR2 SQIVND come from the germline V gene (reference sequence). The CDR3 DNA is TGTGCCAGTATGAGGCGGGGGATGAACACTGAAGCTTTCTTT. Protein product: CASMRRGMNTEAFF. Using reference TRBV19 and TRBJ1-1 for the parts outside the CDR3, the full variable domain is DGGITQSPKYLFRKEGQNVTLSCEQNLNHDAMYWYRQDPGQGLRLIYYSQIVNDFQKGDIAEGYSVSREKKESFPLTVTSAQKNPTAFYLCASMRRGMNTEAFFGQGTRLTVV.

The gene calls are TRBV29-1 and TRBJ2-1; perhaps TRBD2 as D (7 bases). CDR3 length: 14 residues. CDR1 SQVTM and CDR2 ANQGSEA come from the germline V gene. The germline V and J ends were trimmed by 4 bases and 1 base, with 11 bases remaining between them. CDR3 DNA sequence: TGCAGCGTTGTTCGGGGGGCTTCCTACAATGAGCAGTTCTTC. Translating gives CSVVRGASYNEQFF.

The J gene is TRBJ2-6, the V gene TRBV5-1, with D hard to call. The ends were cut back, 6 bases at V and 0 bases at J, with 7 bases in the middle. The CDR3 runs to 14 residues. Germline-derived CDR1 and CDR2 are SGHRS and YFSETQ. The CDR3 loop reads CASMPLSGANVLTF. The CDR3 nucleotides read TGCGCCAGCATGCCCCTCTCTGGGGCCAACGTCCTGACTTTC.

The chain carries TRBV6-1 and TRBJ1-2, with a weak D call TRBD1 (5 bases). The V and J ends lost 9 bases and 5 bases respectively, with 19 bases between them. The germline V gene encodes CDR1 MNHNS and CDR2 SASEGT. The CDR3 is made up of 14 amino acids. The CDR3 sequence is CASWVGGRWYGYTF. CDR3 in DNA: TGTGCCAGTTGGGTTGGGGGACGGTGGTATGGCTACACCTTC.

The chain links TRBV19 to TRBJ1-1; TRBD1 might be the D (6 bases). This CDR3 spans 15 amino acids. CDR1 is LNHDA, CDR2 SQIVND, per germline (reference sequence). Deletions cut 0 bases from V and 3 bases from J, with 11 bases between. CDR3: CASSIERGGYTEAFF. Here the CDR3 DNA reads TGTGCCAGTAGTATAGAGAGAGGGGGTTACACTGAAGCTTTCTTT.

The rearrangement uses TRBV11-2 and TRBJ1-2; D not certain. The CDR3 sequence is 15 residues long. Trimming took off 5 bases at V and 4 bases at J, with 17 bases between the two ends. The germline V gene has CDR1 SGHAT and CDR2 FQNNGV. CDR3 sequence (DNA): TGTGCCAGCAGCGGAGGCGGGGTTGCTGGCTATGGCTACACCTTC. Amino acids: CASSGGGVAGYGYTF.

This chain connects TRBV7-9 to TRBJ2-5, with D perhaps given as TRBD1 or TRBD2 (5 bases each). V was clipped by 1 base and J by 9 bases, with 9 bases between them. Germline values: CDR1 SEHNR, CDR2 FQNEAQ (reference sequence). The CDR3 has 12 amino acids. The CDR3 protein is CASSLDLGAQYF. The CDR3 DNA reads as TGTGCCAGCAGCTTAGACCTGGGGGCCCAGTACTTC.

For this clone: One end of the junction fails to match germline, which may point to a read error. The rearrangement uses TRBV30 and TRBJ2-1; D is ambiguous. CDR1 and CDR2 (germline): GTSNPN, SVGIG (reference sequence). The CDR3 has 11 residues. CDR3 amino acids: CAWSPSRVLVF. The CDR3 DNA reads TGTGCCTGGAGTCCTTCGCGCGTTCTAGTCTTC.

The J gene is TRBJ1-3, the V gene TRBV5-1, with a weak D call TRBD1 (5 bases). Trimming pared 0 bases from V and 4 bases from J, leaving 14 bases between. Looked up from germline, CDR1 is SGHRS and CDR2 is YFSETQ. This CDR3 contains 16 residues. CDR3: CASSLDPQGSGNTIYF. CDR3 nucleotide sequence: TGCGCCAGCAGCTTGGATCCCCAGGGTTCAGGAAACACCATATATTTT.

The chain couples TRBV10-3 to TRBJ2-1; D is perhaps TRBD1 or TRBD2 (6 bases each). Deletions cut 3 bases from V and 0 bases from J, with 12 bases between. The CDR3 consists of 16 residues. Germline CDR1 is ENHRY and CDR2 is SYGVKD. CDR3 amino acids: CAISDRGGASYNEQFF. The CDR3 bases are TGTGCCATCAGTGACAGGGGCGGGGCCTCCTACAATGAGCAGTTCTTC.

This chain uses TRBV6-1 with TRBJ1-5; 9 bases fit TRBD1. Per the germline V gene, CDR1 is MNHNS and CDR2 is SASEGT. Trimming cost V 6 bases and J 4 bases; bases outside gene matches: 4. The CDR3 is made up of 14 amino acids. CDR3 DNA: TGTGCCAGCAGGCGGACAGGGGAAAATCAGCCCCAGCATTTT. Its translation is CASRRTGENQPQHF.

The chain recombines TRBV6-5 with TRBJ1-5; TRBD1 is a possible D gene (5 bases). V gave up 7 bases and J gave up 6 bases, with 19 bases separating them. The length of the CDR3 is 15 residues. Germline CDR1 is MNHEY and CDR2 is SVGAGI. This CDR3 reads CASTQRYGAGQPQHF. In DNA form, the CDR3 reads TGTGCCAGCACCCAAAGGTACGGGGCCGGTCAGCCCCAGCATTTT.

The chain joins TRBV4-3 to TRBJ2-7, with 7 bases fitting TRBD1. The J segment lost 2 bases and the V segment lost 2 bases, leaving 6 bases of the junction unmatched. The CDR3 loop spans 15 amino acids. In germline, CDR1 is LGHNA, CDR2 YSLEER. DNA of the CDR3: TGCGCCAGCAGCCAAAGCCTGACAGGGACCTACGAGCAGTACTTC. Protein: CASSQSLTGTYEQYF.

The chain is built from TRBV18 and TRBJ2-7; 8 bases agree with TRBD2. Germline V CDR1 and CDR2: KGHSH, LQKENI. The V and J ends lost 3 bases and 2 bases, in that order; junction bases with no gene match: 12. There are 17 residues in the CDR3. The CDR3 region is CASSPATPTSGTYEQYF. The CDR3 region has the DNA TGTGCCAGCTCACCCGCAACCCCAACTAGCGGTACCTACGAGCAGTACTTC.

This chain links TRBV7-9 with TRBJ2-7; the D is unclear. The CDR3 runs 14 residues. Trimming removed 2 bases at V and 7 bases at J, with 15 bases between. Germline assignment: CDR1 SEHNR and CDR2 FQNEAQ (reference sequence). The CDR3 region has the DNA TGTGCCAGCAGCTTAATGGCTACCTCCTGGGAGCAGTACTTC. Translated: CASSLMATSWEQYF.

The sample holds many counts of this clone. The V and J genes are TRBV30 and TRBJ1-3; D not certain. The CDR3 has 14 residues. Germline V gene sequence: CDR1 GTSNPN, CDR2 SVGIG (reference sequence). The germline V and J ends were trimmed by 7 bases and 0 bases, with 13 bases remaining between them. DNA of the CDR3: TGTGCCTTACAACCGGCCAGCTCTGGAAACACCATATATTTT. As protein: CALQPASSGNTIYF.

V gene TRBV6-4 combines with J gene TRBJ1-2, with D hard to call. Germline V CDR1 and CDR2: MRHNA, SNTAGT. CDR3 length: 13 residues. V shed 6 bases and J shed 4 bases, with 12 bases lying between them. The CDR3 is CASSDEIGYGYTF. In DNA form, the CDR3 reads TGTGCCAGCAGCGATGAAATAGGCTATGGCTACACCTTC.

In this sample, this clone turned up once. The CDR3 nucleotides are TGTGCCAGCAGCTTAATTGGGGATACCGGGGAGCTGTTTTTT. Protein product: CASSLIGDTGELFF. The chain employs TRBV7-3 and TRBJ2-2, with unresolved D. V was pared by 1 base and J by 5 bases, with 8 bases between. Germline assignment: CDR1 SGHTA and CDR2 FQGTGA. The CDR3 runs 14 residues.

As to this clone: A much larger clonotype is one base distant, so this may be a read error. This sequence joins TRBV29-1 and TRBJ2-5; no clear D gene. Germline V gives CDR1 SQVTM, CDR2 ANQGSEA. This CDR3 is built from 12 residues. CDR3 nucleotide sequence: TGCAGCGTTGTCCCCTTAGGAGAGGCCCAGTACTTC. Its protein is CSVVPLGEAQYF.

V gene TRBV30 combines with J gene TRBJ2-2; 11 nucleotides match TRBD2. Per germline, CDR1 GTSNPN and CDR2 SVGIG (reference sequence). J was trimmed by 4 bases and V by 4 bases; bases with no gene match: 17. The CDR3 extends over 19 amino acids. The chain's CDR3 is CAWTAFWTSGSPGTGELFF. CDR3 bases: TGTGCCTGGACCGCCTTCTGGACTAGCGGGTCCCCGGGCACCGGGGAGCTGTTTTTT.

The chain combines TRBV7-2 with TRBJ1-5; 8 nucleotides line up with TRBD1. J gave up 6 bases and V 4 bases, and 5 bases lay outside the gene matches. Germline V gene data show CDR1 as SGHTA and CDR2 as FQGNSA. This CDR3 has 14 amino acids. The CDR3 nucleotides read TGTGCCAGCAGCTCGTACAGGGGGACTCAGCCCCAGCATTTT. It yields the protein CASSSYRGTQPQHF.

This sequence joins TRBV15 and TRBJ2-3; D is unclear. Germline CDR1 LNHNV, CDR2 YYDKDF (reference sequence). With 0 bases removed from V and 0 bases from J, the gap between germline ends came to 10 bases. This CDR3 has 16 residues. CDR3 nucleotides: TGTGCCACCAGCAGAGATAGGCCGGTTAGCACAGATACGCAGTATTTT. Translating it yields CATSRDRPVSTDTQYF.

Worth noting for this clone: A much bigger clone sits one base away, suggesting this may be a read error. At the DNA level, this CDR3 is encoded by other sequences in the same sample as well. The CDR3 DNA is TGTGCCAGCTCTCCGGGGGCAGGACTAGCGGGAATCTACGAGCAGTACTTC. The encoded protein is CASSPGAGLAGIYEQYF. The J gene is TRBJ2-7, the V gene TRBV18; 12 positions match TRBD2. Per the germline V gene, CDR1 is KGHSH and CDR2 is LQKENI. The CDR3 has 17 amino acids. Trimming cost V 6 bases and J 3 bases; bases outside gene matches: 12. Full variable domain (remainder filled in from reference TRBV18 and TRBJ2-7): NAGVMQNPRHLVRRRGQEARLRCSPMKGHSHVYWYRQLPEEGLKFMVYLQKENIIDESGMPKERFSAEFPKEGPSILRIQQVVRGDSAAYFCASSPGAGLAGIYEQYFGPGTRLTVT.

About this clone itself: The conserved phenylalanine or tryptophan is not found at the CDR3 terminus, so this likely reflects a read error. J is TRBJ1-1 and V is TRBV6-6; 8 bases are a match to TRBD1. The germline gives CDR1 MNHNY, CDR2 SVGAGI (reference sequence). With V trimmed by 5 bases and J by 4 bases, 6 bases remained unmatched. CDR3 length equals 14 residues. Written as DNA, the CDR3 is TGTGCCAGCAGTACCTACAGGGGGTCCACTGAAGCTTTCCTT. Encoded protein: CASSTYRGSTEAFL.

The chain joins TRBV10-3 to TRBJ2-2; TRBD2 aligns across 8 bases. The CDR3 is 15 amino acids. The junction had 8 bases not matched to a gene; V was cut back by 5 bases and J by 6 bases. Germline lookup yields CDR1 ENHRY and CDR2 SYGVKD. The CDR3 DNA reads TGTGCCATCAGTCCGGGACTAGACTCTCCCGGGGAGCTGTTTTTT. Its translation is CAISPGLDSPGELFF.